This T cell receptor beta chain was recovered during a study of T-cell memory formation after mild COVID-19 (dated by TCRdb to the early 2020s). Looking at the study overall: TCR sequence clusters from the two donors were largely donor specific. Longitudinal TCRalpha and TCRbeta repertoire sequencing tracked T-cell clones expanding and contracting after mild COVID-19 in a couple of donors. The cohort comprised two young, previously healthy adult volunteers, one female and one male. Results and caveats for the whole study, not just this receptor: Only a couple of mild cases were covered by the study, and larger cohorts that include severe cases with pre-infection samples were considered necessary. Clones that contracted from day 15 to 85 showed balanced CD4/CD8 phenotypes, whereas a second wave of clones that expanded from day 15 to 37 leaned towards CD4+. The second-wave clones that peaked on day 37 were not confirmed to be SARS-CoV-2 specific. Some responding clones were detected in pre-infection memory, which suggested that pre-existing cross-reactive memory T cells had joined the SARS-CoV-2 response. Contracting CD4+ clones turned up mainly in the CM and EM memory subsets, whereas EMRA was where CD8+ clones were enriched.

Taken from cysteine to phenylalanine, the CDR3 has 10 residues. Only CDR3 DNA remains: 30 bases, in frame from the first base. Concerning this clonotype: Its specific antigen is unknown. Sequence at one end of the junction differs from germline and may be a read error.

Ficoll-Paque density gradient centrifugation was used to isolate PBMCs. TCRdb shows the sequencer as Illumina NovaSeq 6000. cDNA libraries for TCRalpha and TCRbeta were prepared by 5'RACE using constant-segment primers, with sample barcodes and unique molecular identifiers added. RNA was extracted from every sample with Trizol reagent. Amplification of the libraries took two PCR steps, and the second step added a second sample barcode plus Illumina TruSeq adapters. The libraries were sequenced on an Illumina NovaSeq using 2 x 150 bp paired-end reads. On the study's bioinformatics: The reads were demultiplexed and collapsed into UMI-guided consensus sequences using migec v1.2.7. Using mixcr v2.1.11, the UMI consensuses were aligned to TRA and TRB V and J templates and assembled into clonotypes. Clonotypes were classified as expanded or contracted when called significant by both edgeR and NoisET, with noise models trained on biological replicates. For edgeR calls, the cutoffs were a false discovery rate-adjusted p below 0.01 and a log2 fold-change threshold of 1. PCA with hierarchical clustering of max-normalized trajectories of the 1000 most abundant clonotypes was used as exploratory dynamics analysis. Each responding clone was given a CD4 or CD8 phenotype based on the CD4+ and CD8+ repertoires, which had been sequenced separately. The public sequencing data were trimmed at Q25 with fastp and processed into clonotypes with MiXCR by TCRdb, which kept only in-frame beta chains. Entries that share a CDR3 protein sequence are merged under the most common genes and DNA. None of the V and J calls come from the authors' own analysis; TCRdb made them. Here the sample has some 190,000 distinct CDR3 sequences; roughly 17% occur a single time. The ten largest make up about 1.9% of the sample.

This clonotype was sampled from an adult woman who had mild COVID-19 (a few samples of this study predate the infection). The sample titles of this study are shuffled in the database, so cell type and time point are left out; the donor was told from shared clones. Sequencing was done on a sample of PBMCs or a T cell subset sorted from them (not recorded which). The rearrangement combines TRBV12-3 or TRBV12-4 with TRBJ2-1, with an unclear D gene assignment. Read as DNA, the sequence is TGTGCCAGCAGCAAGGTGTCGCCTTCCTTC. It codes for CASSKVSPSF.